One and the same sample provided the 28 T cell receptor beta chains below, sequenced in a study. Each CDR3 protein gets one entry after TCRdb re-called the 5' RACE reads with MiXCR. The sample carries 20,000 to 25,000 distinct CDR3 sequences, roughly 33% recorded once. Material for sequencing was tumor-infiltrating naive CD4+ T cells sorted from the breast tumor. Sample subset: naive CD4+ T cells, CD4+CD45RA+CD25-. The receptors shown here come from a female donor with breast cancer.

The chain is built from TRBV6-5 and TRBJ2-3; the match to TRBD2 covers 12 bases. Germline lookup yields CDR1 MNHEY and CDR2 SVGAGI. With V trimmed by 4 bases and J by 2 bases, 4 bases remained unmatched. The length of the CDR3 is 16 residues. Here the CDR3 DNA reads TGTGCCAGCAGTTTCGGACTAGCGGGAAACACAGATACGCAGTATTTT. Translation: CASSFGLAGNTDTQYF.

The chain carries TRBV5-1 and TRBJ1-2; D is uncertain. V gave up 0 bases and J gave up 6 bases, with 9 bases separating them. Germline assignment: CDR1 SGHRS and CDR2 YFSETQ. This CDR3 region has 13 residues. CDR3 amino acids: CASSLARVDGYTF. The CDR3 DNA follows: TGCGCCAGCAGCTTGGCGAGGGTGGATGGCTACACCTTC.

This clonotype appeared a few times. The chain employs TRBV6-5 and TRBJ2-7, with 7 bases identical to TRBD1. Trimming cost V 6 bases and J 4 bases; bases outside gene matches: 15. The length of the CDR3 is 16 residues. Per germline, CDR1 MNHEY and CDR2 SVGAGI. The CDR3 nucleotides are TGTGCCAGCAGATACCTCGGGCCAGGGGGAACGTACGAGCAGTACTTC. It translates to CASRYLGPGGTYEQYF.

Relative to its sample, this clonotype is medium-sized. The rearrangement uses TRBV15 and TRBJ1-5, with no clear D. The V end lost 0 bases, the J end lost 10 bases, and 7 bases lay between the germline ends. CDR3 length equals 12 residues. Germline lookup yields CDR1 LNHNV and CDR2 YYDKDF (reference sequence). The CDR3 sequence is CATSRDADPQHF. The CDR3 nucleotides are TGTGCCACCAGCAGAGATGCAGACCCCCAGCATTTT.

V is TRBV7-9 and J is TRBJ1-1; unclear D gene. The CDR3 has 15 residues. Germline V gives CDR1 SEHNR, CDR2 FQNEAQ (reference sequence). V shed 3 bases and J shed 1 base, with 12 bases lying between them. This CDR3 reads CASSLGWERNTEAFF. The DNA of the CDR3 is TGTGCCAGCAGCTTGGGTTGGGAGAGGAACACTGAAGCTTTCTTT.

A word on this clonotype: This may be a read error, as it is one base from a much larger clone. V and J are TRBV6-5 and TRBJ2-3; 11 bases are shared with TRBD2. The CDR3 consists of 16 residues. Germline V gene data show CDR1 as MNHEY and CDR2 as SVGAGI. The V segment lost 7 bases and the J segment 0 bases; nucleotides outside the gene matches: 6. CDR3 sequence (DNA): TGTGCCAGCACCAGACTAGCGGGGATTAGCACAGATACGCAGTATTTT. Translation: CASTRLAGISTDTQYF.

The chain combines TRBV20-1 with TRBJ2-1; TRBD2 aligns across 10 bases. CDR1 and CDR2 (germline): DFQATT, SNEGSKA (reference sequence). This CDR3 comprises 14 residues. Losses at the gene ends were 6 bases for V and 7 bases for J; bases not matched to a gene: 9. DNA of the CDR3: TGCAGTGCCAAGCTAGCGGGAGTGCGTAATGAGCAGTTCTTC. It codes for CSAKLAGVRNEQFF.

By proportion, this clonotype is medium-sized. CDR3 region: CASSYSRTLDKGYTF. The CDR3 coding sequence is TGTGCCAGCAGTTACTCCCGGACGCTTGATAAGGGCTACACCTTC. The V call is TRBV6-5, the J call TRBJ1-2; no firm D call. In germline, CDR1 is MNHEY, CDR2 SVGAGI. CDR3 length equals 15 residues. The V end was cut by 0 bases, the J end by 8 bases, with 16 bases between.

This clonotype came up a few times. This chain joins TRBV12-3 or TRBV12-4 and TRBJ2-7; D is perhaps TRBD1 or TRBD2 (5 bases each). Trimming left V 5 bases short and J 5 bases short, with 13 bases between. The CDR3 has 13 amino acids. The CDR3 sequence is CASSIRDLHEQYF. The CDR3 DNA follows: TGTGCCAGCAGTATCCGGGACCTCCACGAGCAGTACTTC.

The rearrangement links TRBV20-1 to TRBJ2-1; 12 positions agree with TRBD1. V was pared by 4 bases and J by 8 bases, with 6 bases of the junction left unmatched. Germline assignment: CDR1 DFQATT and CDR2 SNEGSKA (reference sequence). This CDR3 region has 14 residues. CDR3 DNA sequence: TGCAGTGCTACAAGGGGACAGGGGGCGCATGAGCAGTTCTTC. It is translated as CSATRGQGAHEQFF.

This clonotype has a single count. CDR3 in amino acids: CASSSAGNTEAFF. Here the CDR3 DNA reads TGCGCCAGCAGCTCAGCTGGGAACACTGAAGCTTTCTTT. The J gene is TRBJ1-1, the V gene TRBV5-1; D remains ambiguous. Per germline, CDR1 SGHRS and CDR2 YFSETQ. The CDR3 contains 13 residues. V shed 3 bases and J shed 1 base, with 7 bases lying between them.

CDR3 DNA sequence: TGTGCCACCAGCAGAGAAGGACGGTACTATGGCTACACCTTC. This encodes CATSREGRYYGYTF. The chain uses TRBV15 and TRBJ1-2; D call uncertain. The CDR3 is made up of 14 amino acids. The V gene's germline CDR1 is LNHNV and CDR2 YYDKDF (reference sequence). The V and J ends lost 0 bases and 3 bases respectively, with 8 bases between them. The variable domain in full, completed from reference TRBV15 and TRBJ1-2, reads DAMVIQNPRYQVTQFGKPVTLSCSQTLNHNVMYWYQQKSSQAPKLLFHYYDKDFNNEADTPDNFQSRRPNTSFCFLDIRSPGLGDTAMYLCATSREGRYYGYTFGSGTRLTVV.

This clonotype has ten or more counts. The chain recombines TRBV29-1 with TRBJ1-2; the match to TRBD1 covers 7 bases. The germline CDR1 and CDR2 sequences are SQVTM and ANQGSEA. Trimming removed 6 bases from V and 5 bases from J; junction bases left unmatched: 9. This CDR3 has 13 residues. The chain's CDR3 is CSVGGQEGYGYTF. The CDR3 coding sequence is TGCAGCGTCGGAGGACAGGAGGGGTATGGCTACACCTTC. Based on the CDR3 plus reference TRBV29-1 and TRBJ1-2, the full variable domain is SAVISQKPSRDICQRGTSLTIQCQVDSQVTMMFWYRQQPGQSLTLIATANQGSEATYESGFVIDKFPISRPNLTFSTLTVSNMSPEDSSIYLCSVGGQEGYGYTFGSGTRLTVV.

Only a few counts were recorded for this clonotype. The V call is TRBV5-6, the J call TRBJ2-7; the D is unclear. V lost 4 bases and J lost 0, with 5 bases in between. The CDR3 loop spans 12 amino acids. CDR1 and CDR2 (germline): SGHDT, YYEEEE. The CDR3 DNA is TGTGCCAGCAGCATCTTCTCCTACGAGCAGTACTTC. It codes for CASSIFSYEQYF. The full variable domain, with the rest looked up from reference TRBV5-6 and TRBJ2-7, is DAGVTQSPTHLIKTRGQQVTLRCSPKSGHDTVSWYQQALGQGPQFIFQYYEEEERQRGNFPDRFSGHQFPNYSSELNVNALLLGDSALYLCASSIFSYEQYFGPGTRLTVT.

The chain links TRBV6-1 to TRBJ1-5; D possibly corresponds to TRBD1 (5 bases). The germline gives CDR1 MNHNS, CDR2 SASEGT. The CDR3 totals 13 residues. Trimming cost V 1 base and J 7 bases, with 8 bases left between them. The CDR3 reads CASSEERGQPQHF. In nucleotides, the CDR3 is TGTGCCAGCAGTGAAGAGCGGGGGCAGCCCCAGCATTTT.

Concerning this clonotype: A much larger clone differs by one base, so this may be a read error. This chain uses TRBV20-1 with TRBJ1-2; D is undetermined. CDR3 size: 12 residues. CDR1 and CDR2 from the germline V gene are DFQATT and SNEGSKA (reference sequence). CDR3 bases: TGCAGTGCTGGCCCCCAAAACTATGGCTGCACCTTC. Protein sequence: CSAGPQNYGCTF.

This clonotype is classed as medium-sized (0.01 to 0.1%). The chain employs TRBV6-5 and TRBJ1-4; D possibly corresponds to TRBD1 (5 bases). This CDR3 is built from 14 residues. Trimming cost V 4 bases and J 6 bases, with 12 bases left between them. Germline V CDR1 and CDR2: MNHEY, SVGAGI. The DNA for the CDR3 is TGTGCCAGCAGTTCAGGGTTCTTGGATGAAAAACTGTTTTTT. Encoded protein: CASSSGFLDEKLFF.

This clonotype was observed many times. This chain connects TRBV20-1 to TRBJ2-3, with D unclear. CDR3 size: 14 residues. V lost 6 bases, J lost 2 bases, and 15 bases lay in between. Germline CDR1 is DFQATT and CDR2 is SNEGSKA (reference sequence). The CDR3 loop reads CSATGDRYTDTQYF. CDR3 DNA sequence: TGCAGTGCAACCGGAGACCGGTACACAGATACGCAGTATTTT.

As for this clonotype: This sequence may be a read error, since a much larger clone differs from it by one base. The rearrangement joins TRBV20-1 to TRBJ2-1; 7 nucleotides agree with TRBD1. This CDR3 has 15 residues. CDR1 and CDR2 from the germline V gene are DFQATT and SNEGSKA (reference sequence). V was pared by 0 bases and J by 4 bases, with 6 bases of the junction left unmatched. The CDR3 protein is CSARDWDSPYNEQFF. Here the CDR3 DNA reads TGCAGTGCTAGAGACTGGGACAGTCCTTACAATGAGCAGTTCTTC.

In its sample, this clonotype ranks as medium-sized. V and J are TRBV6-5 and TRBJ1-2, with D perhaps matching TRBD1 (5 bases). The CDR3 is 17 residues long. Germline V lookup: CDR1 MNHEY, CDR2 SVGAGI. Deletions cut 5 bases from V and 8 bases from J, with 27 bases between. CDR3 sequence (DNA): TGTGCCAGCAGTCTACGACCCGGTTCAAGGGCCGGGGGGGGCTACACCTTC. Encoded protein: CASSLRPGSRAGGGYTF.

This clonotype was seen ten or more times. The chain employs TRBV12-3 or TRBV12-4 and TRBJ2-3; D might be TRBD1 (6 bases). V gave up 3 bases and J gave up 0 bases, with 10 bases separating them. This CDR3 region has 15 residues. The CDR3 loop reads CASSFVGQSTDTQYF. CDR3 DNA sequence: TGTGCCAGCAGTTTTGTGGGACAAAGCACAGATACGCAGTATTTT.

In its sample, this clonotype ranks as medium-sized. This rearrangement joins TRBV5-1 to TRBJ2-1, with 8 bases fitting TRBD2. The CDR3 is 14 amino acids. With 7 bases clipped from V and 8 bases from J, the junction kept 11 bases outside the gene matches. Germline lookup yields CDR1 SGHRS and CDR2 YFSETQ. The chain's CDR3 is CASRSISGKDEQFF. CDR3 sequence (DNA): TGCGCCAGCCGAAGCATTAGCGGGAAGGATGAGCAGTTCTTC.

This clonotype was detected only a few times. The genes are TRBV7-2 and TRBJ1-2, with D possibly TRBD1 on 5 matching bases. Trimming took 5 bases from V and 2 from J, leaving 9 bases between them. This CDR3 is 13 amino acids long. The germline V gene has CDR1 SGHTA and CDR2 FQGNSA. The CDR3 sequence: CASSQGPNYGYTF. CDR3 in DNA: TGTGCCAGCAGCCAGGGACCAAACTATGGCTACACCTTC.

The chain joins TRBV27 to TRBJ1-2; no firm D call. Trimming shortened V by 7 bases and J by 2 bases, and 11 bases separated the two germline ends. CDR1 is MNHEY, CDR2 SMNVEV, per germline (reference sequence). This CDR3 spans 13 amino acids. The CDR3 spells CASKMSSNYGYTF. The DNA of the CDR3 is TGTGCCAGCAAGATGTCCAGCAACTATGGCTACACCTTC.

This clonotype counts as medium-sized. V usage is TRBV29-1 and J usage is TRBJ2-1; possible D gene TRBD2, 5 bases. The CDR3 covers 15 residues. V lost 1 base to trimming and J lost 0 bases, with 10 bases between them. CDR1 SQVTM and CDR2 ANQGSEA come from the germline V gene. In DNA, the CDR3 is TGCAGCGTTGAAGGTCTAGCAAGCTCCTACAATGAGCAGTTCTTC. Translation: CSVEGLASSYNEQFF.

Comment on this clonotype: A much bigger clone sits one base away, suggesting this may be a read error. The V gene is TRBV5-5, the J gene TRBJ1-2; TRBD1 is a possible D gene (5 bases). The germline CDR1 and CDR2 sequences are SGHKS and YYEKEE (reference sequence). Trimming pared 0 bases from V and 4 bases from J, leaving 10 bases between. This CDR3 is built from 14 residues. The CDR3 reads CASSLAVGGYGYTF. Written as DNA, the CDR3 is TGTGCCAGCAGCTTGGCCGTGGGGGGCTATGGCTACACCTTC.

The chain combines TRBV20-1 with TRBJ2-1, with D maybe TRBD2 (5 bases). Germline V gene lookup returns CDR1 DFQATT and CDR2 SNEGSKA (reference sequence). Trimming took off 0 bases at V and 4 bases at J, with 13 bases between the two ends. The CDR3 is 15 residues long. The CDR3 loop reads CSARDLGVWYNEQFF. CDR3 in DNA: TGCAGTGCTAGAGATTTGGGAGTGTGGTACAATGAGCAGTTCTTC.

With respect to this clonotype: The CDR3 carries no conserved terminal phenylalanine or tryptophan, so it likely arises from a read error. It is unclear where the CDR3 begins or ends on the DNA, so no DNA is shown, and the CDR3 is as TCRdb lists it. This rearrangement joins TRBV4-1 to TRBJ1-1. Germline CDR1 MGHRA, CDR2 YSYEKL. The CDR3 totals 11 residues, both ends included. CDR3 residues: CASSQDLGGRT.